This TCR beta chain was sequenced in a study of response to subunit inactivated influenza vaccine. Findings of the study overall: Few new T cells, the authors suggested, are recruited by each seasonal influenza vaccination.

With respect to this clonotype: The antigen remains undetermined.

Germline values: CDR1 LGHNA, CDR2 YNFKEQ. The CDR3 consists of 15 residues. Trimming stripped 1 base from V and 2 bases from J, with 11 bases between. TCRdb passed the RT-PCR reads through MiXCR, listing each CDR3 protein once. The sample contains under 800,000 distinct CDR3 sequences, approximately 15% of which appear only once. The rearrangement joins TRBV4-2 to TRBJ2-5; a weak D match, TRBD2 (5 bases). The starting material was PBMCs from blood, obtained 14 days before vaccination. The TCR sequence derives from a man aged 50 to 59 who received an inactivated influenza vaccine. DNA of the CDR3: TGTGCCAGCAGCCAAGGAGGGCAGGCTCAAGAGACCCAGTACTTC. Its translation is CASSQGGQAQETQYF.